The rows below give T cell receptor beta chains drawn from one sample of a study of patients and donors after allogeneic stem cell transplantation. TCRdb processed the RT-PCR reads anew with MiXCR; each CDR3 protein has one entry. The sample consists of about 110,000 distinct CDR3 sequences, roughly 37% of them appearing once. The source material was blood, either unsorted or a sorted T cell fraction (not recorded which). These receptors all come from a human donor who was either an allogeneic HSCT recipient or a stem cell or donor lymphocyte infusion donor (not recorded which). It is not recorded whose cells these are; they may come from a transplant donor. CDR3s leave out the opening cysteine and the closing phenylalanine or tryptophan.

v_gene	j_gene	CDR3aa
TRBV28	TRBJ1-2	AILGPDPYGYT
TRBV12-3/TRBV12-4	TRBJ2-4	ASSFRLPGGKNIQY
TRBV15	TRBJ1-1	ATSREVTNTEAF
TRBV7-2	TRBJ1-3	ASSPRQPGNTIY
TRBV5-1	TRBJ2-3	ASSLGQGSTDTQY
TRBV4-3	TRBJ2-2	ASSQNVWAPSTGELF
TRBV20-1	TRBJ2-4	SARVALAKNIQY
TRBV12-3/TRBV12-4	TRBJ1-5	ASSPYPQPQH
TRBV4-3	TRBJ2-1	ASSQDLVINEQF
TRBV4-3	TRBJ2-5	ASSQDPRGWEETQY
TRBV2	TRBJ1-6	ASSEDRDPPLH
TRBV7-6	TRBJ2-7	ASSPPGTTYEQY
TRBV7-2	TRBJ1-2	ASSLGAGVGNYGYT
TRBV20-1	TRBJ2-3	SARDPLTDTQY
TRBV7-2	TRBJ1-1	ASSLGSTVNTEAF